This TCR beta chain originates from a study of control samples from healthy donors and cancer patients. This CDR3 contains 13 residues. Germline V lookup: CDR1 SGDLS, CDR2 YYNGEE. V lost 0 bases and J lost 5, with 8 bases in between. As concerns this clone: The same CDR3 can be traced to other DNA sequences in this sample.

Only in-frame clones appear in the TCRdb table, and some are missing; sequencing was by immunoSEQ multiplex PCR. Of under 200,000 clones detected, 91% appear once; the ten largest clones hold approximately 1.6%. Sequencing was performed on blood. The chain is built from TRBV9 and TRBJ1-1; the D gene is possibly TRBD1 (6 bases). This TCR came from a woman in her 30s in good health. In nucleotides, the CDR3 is TGTGCCAGCAGCGTAGGGAGGGGGACTGAAGCTTTCTTT. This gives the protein CASSVGRGTEAFF.